The clone carrying this T cell receptor (beta chain) was recorded at least ten times. The antigen is unknown. Stability of Graves' hyperthyroidism was defined as absent ophthalmopathy progression within 18 months. The hyperthyroidism patients had all been newly diagnosed, and their disease duration was under 2 months. Their ages ranged from 18 to 65 years. Uncontrolled infections, other autoimmune diseases, pregnancy or lactation led to exclusion of patients. The entry originates in a study of T cells in Graves' hyperthyroidism and ophthalmopathy. This CDR3 is built from 14 residues. Looked up from germline, CDR1 is SQVTM and CDR2 is ANQGSEA. V lost 0 bases, J lost 8 bases, and 16 bases lay in between. Overall study findings and caveats: Blood also held most thyroid clonotypes expanded beyond 0.001.

Amplification targeted TCR beta CDR3 regions from RNA transcripts. In the first-round RT-PCR of the TCR CDR3, the HTBI primer set was used. Using its own MiXCR run on the multiplex PCR reads, TCRdb lists one record per CDR3 protein. This sample has around 210,000 distinct CDR3 sequences; about a sixth occur once, and the top ten carry 53%. The V call is TRBV29-1, the J call TRBJ1-2; D is unclear. This TCR was sampled from a woman in her forties or fifties with Graves' hyperthyroidism. The specimen was blood. The CDR3 DNA reads TGCAGCGTTGAAGATCTAAGCAGGACGTCAGGCTACACCTTC. Protein: CSVEDLSRTSGYTF.